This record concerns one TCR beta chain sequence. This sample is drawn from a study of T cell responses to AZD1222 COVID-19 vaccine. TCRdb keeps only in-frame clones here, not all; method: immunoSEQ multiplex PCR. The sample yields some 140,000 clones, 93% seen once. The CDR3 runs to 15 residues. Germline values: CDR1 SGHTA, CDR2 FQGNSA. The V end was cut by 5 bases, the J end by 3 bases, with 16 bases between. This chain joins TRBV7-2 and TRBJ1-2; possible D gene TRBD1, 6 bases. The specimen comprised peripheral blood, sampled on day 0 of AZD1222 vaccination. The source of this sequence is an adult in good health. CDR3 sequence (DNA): TGTGCCAGCAGCCTGTACAGGGTAGGAGACTATGGCTACACCTTC. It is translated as CASSLYRVGDYGYTF. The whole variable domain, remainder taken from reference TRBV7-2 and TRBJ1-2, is GAGVSQSPSNKVTEKGKDVELRCDPISGHTALYWYRQSLGQGLEFLIYFQGNSAPDKSGLPSDRFSAERTGGSVSTLTIQRTQQEDSAVYLCASSLYRVGDYGYTFGSGTRLTVV.